These 19 T cell receptor beta chains were sequenced from one sample in a study of metastatic and nonmetastatic thyroid tumors (dated by TCRdb to about 2020). No treatment had been received by any patient before thyroid surgery. Library prep was done by PCR. Sequenced using an Illumina HiSeq 4000. TCRdb cleaned the public reads at Q25 with fastp, built clones with MiXCR and kept in-frame beta chains. The sample records some 52,000 clones, approximately 17% of which are singletons. Approximately 3% of the sample belongs to the ten largest clones. The sequencing sample was made of blood. The receptors were sampled from a female donor with papillary thyroid cancer or a benign thyroid nodule (not recorded which). Some clones in this sample may be carry-over from other donors' samples.

This clone was picked up many times. This sequence joins TRBV5-1 and TRBJ2-1; the D gene could be TRBD1 or TRBD2 (5 bases each). Germline loops: CDR1 SGHRS, CDR2 YFSETQ. CDR3 length equals 16 residues. V lost 8 bases, J lost 7 bases, and 25 bases lay in between. DNA for the CDR3: TGCGCCAGACCGGGACGCCACGAGGGTTTGCGAAATGAGCAGTTCTTC. Its protein product is CARPGRHEGLRNEQFF.

This clone was seen repeatedly, ten times or more. The chain recombines TRBV2 with TRBJ2-3; D gene uncertain. Per the germline V gene, CDR1 is SNHLY and CDR2 is FYNNEI. The V gene lost 8 bases and the J gene lost 6 bases, with 18 bases spanning the gap. This CDR3 region has 14 residues. This chain's CDR3 is CASSPLVPPDTQYF. The DNA for the CDR3 is TGTGCCAGCTCCCCTCTTGTCCCCCCGGATACGCAGTATTTT.

This clone was counted many times. The V and J genes are TRBV28 and TRBJ2-1, with D possibly being TRBD2 (6 bases). Germline V CDR1 and CDR2: MDHEN, SYDVKM. The CDR3 totals 18 residues. The V and J ends lost 4 bases and 3 bases respectively, with 22 bases between them. In DNA, the CDR3 is TGTGCCAGCAGTTCTAAACCTAATCGACTAGAAGGCTACAATGAGCAGTTCTTC. Protein: CASSSKPNRLEGYNEQFF.

This clone was seen at least ten times. V gene TRBV2 combines with J gene TRBJ2-3; possible D gene TRBD2, 6 bases. CDR3 length equals 13 residues. The V gene lost 4 bases and the J gene lost 6 bases, with 11 bases spanning the gap. Per the germline V gene, CDR1 is SNHLY and CDR2 is FYNNEI. The CDR3 nucleotides read TGTGCCAGCAGTGGGCGGGCGGGGGATACGCAGTATTTT. Its translation is CASSGRAGDTQYF.

This chain connects TRBV24-1 to TRBJ2-7; 7 positions match TRBD2. The CDR3 runs 16 residues. V shed 4 bases, J shed 5 bases, and the junction held 13 bases outside the gene matches. Per germline, CDR1 KGHDR and CDR2 SFDVKD. The CDR3 nucleotides read TGTGCCACCAGTGACCACGGACTAGAGGGAGGAAACGAGCAGTACTTC. It is translated as CATSDHGLEGGNEQYF.

This clone was recorded a few times. A much larger clone sits a single nucleotide away, making a read error possible. The CDR3 spells CASGQKLVGGRDEQFF. The CDR3 DNA reads as TGTGCCAGCGGCCAAAAACTAGTGGGAGGGAGGGATGAGCAGTTCTTC. This chain uses TRBV12-3 or TRBV12-4 with TRBJ2-1; TRBD2 agrees at 7 bases. The CDR3 runs to 16 residues. V lost 8 bases to trimming and J lost 8 bases; unmatched junction nucleotides: 18.

The V and J genes are TRBV28 and TRBJ2-2; D is unresolved. CDR3 size: 14 residues. Germline V lookup: CDR1 MDHEN, CDR2 SYDVKM. V lost 7 bases and J 2 bases, leaving 11 bases between the germline ends. The CDR3 DNA sequence: TGTGCCAGCATTCCATGGCGAAACACCGGGGAGCTGTTTTTT. Its translation: CASIPWRNTGELFF.

With regard to this clone: A much larger clone is a single base away; this may be a read error. Other DNA sequences in this sample translate to the same CDR3. The rearrangement links TRBV7-2 to TRBJ2-5; D may be TRBD2 (6 bases). Trimming shortened V by 2 bases and J by 6 bases, and 16 bases separated the two germline ends. CDR1 and CDR2 (germline): SGHTA, FQGNSA. This CDR3 spans 15 amino acids. This CDR3 reads CASSLRFTGGQTQYF. The CDR3 DNA follows: TGTGCCAGCAGCTTAAGGTTTACTGGAGGGCAGACCCAGTACTTC. Looking up the rest from reference TRBV7-2 and TRBJ2-5 gives the full variable domain: GAGVSQSPSNKVTEKGKDVELRCDPISGHTALYWYRQSLGQGLEFLIYFQGNSAPDKSGLPSDRFSAERTGGSVSTLTIQRTQQEDSAVYLCASSLRFTGGQTQYFGPGTRLLVL.

The chain has TRBV12-3 or TRBV12-4 and TRBJ1-2; possibly TRBD1 for D (6 bases). The CDR3 has 17 residues. Trimming took 7 bases from V and 5 from J, leaving 26 bases between them. The CDR3 reads CASIPGGHRVRFYGYTF. CDR3 DNA sequence: TGTGCCAGCATCCCAGGAGGGCACAGGGTGAGGTTTTATGGCTACACCTTC.

This clone was observed many times. This chain joins TRBV5-1 and TRBJ2-7, with D possibly matching TRBD2 (5 bases). The CDR3 covers 12 residues. Trimming removed 2 bases at V and 5 bases at J, with 8 bases between. The germline V gene encodes CDR1 SGHRS and CDR2 YFSETQ. The CDR3 region has the DNA TGCGCCAGCAGCTTCGAGGGTCACGAGCAGTACTTC. Translating it yields CASSFEGHEQYF.

This clone was observed a single time. This sequence joins TRBV20-1 and TRBJ2-1, with 8 bases lining up with TRBD2. Per germline, CDR1 DFQATT and CDR2 SNEGSKA (reference sequence). Trimming cost V 1 base and J 5 bases; bases outside gene matches: 13. The CDR3 contains 17 residues. CDR3 bases: TGCAGTGCTAGAGTTATGGCGGGAGGTCCCCTGGACAATGAGCAGTTCTTC. It is translated as CSARVMAGGPLDNEQFF.

This clone was detected ten times or more. The rearrangement uses TRBV2 and TRBJ1-3; the match to TRBD1 covers 9 bases. Germline lookup yields CDR1 SNHLY and CDR2 FYNNEI. Unmatched junction bases numbered 4, after V lost 4 bases and J lost 0 bases. The CDR3 runs to 16 residues. The CDR3 reads CASSADRGHSGNTIYF. In DNA, the CDR3 is TGTGCCAGCAGTGCGGACAGGGGCCACTCTGGAAACACCATATATTTT.

This clone was counted at least ten times. It may be a read error: a sequence one base away is much more abundant. The sample contains more than one DNA sequence encoding this CDR3. The rearrangement joins TRBV6-1 to TRBJ2-1; 10 bases agree with TRBD2. This CDR3 comprises 15 residues. The germline gives CDR1 MNHNS, CDR2 SASEGT. CDR3 nucleotide sequence: TGTGCCAGCAGTGAATGGACTAGCGGCTACAATGAACAGTTCTTC. This codes for CASSEWTSGYNEQFF.

This clone was detected ten times or more. As DNA, the CDR3 is TGTGCCAGCAGCCCCGCGGGTCCTCATGAGCAGTTCTTC. The encoded protein is CASSPAGPHEQFF. This chain uses TRBV14 with TRBJ2-1, with D possibly being TRBD2 (5 bases). Trimming stripped 4 bases from V and 8 bases from J, with 12 bases between. From germline, CDR1 is SGHDN and CDR2 FVKESK. This CDR3 spans 13 amino acids. Combining the CDR3 with reference TRBV14 and TRBJ2-1 gives the whole variable domain EAGVTQFPSHSVIEKGQTVTLRCDPISGHDNLYWYRRVMGKEIKFLLHFVKESKQDESGMPNNRFLAERTGGTYSTLKVQPAELEDSGVYFCASSPAGPHEQFFGPGTRLTVL.

This clone has at least ten counts. V is TRBV7-6 and J is TRBJ2-5; D unclear. Germline loops: CDR1 SGHVS, CDR2 FNYEAQ. V lost 1 base, J lost 2 bases, and 5 bases lay in between. This CDR3 contains 13 residues. CDR3 sequence (DNA): TGTGCCAGCAGCTTAGGACATCAAGAGACCCAGTACTTC. It codes for CASSLGHQETQYF.

The rearrangement uses TRBV20-1 and TRBJ2-7; the match to TRBD2 covers 8 bases. This CDR3 has 15 amino acids. V lost 6 bases to trimming and J lost 4 bases; unmatched junction nucleotides: 14. Germline CDR1 DFQATT, CDR2 SNEGSKA (reference sequence). The CDR3, as DNA: TGCAGTGCGAGAACTATCGGGAGGGCCGTGTACGAGCAGTACTTC. Its protein is CSARTIGRAVYEQYF.

This clone was observed many times. The V and J genes are TRBV28 and TRBJ2-7; 7 bases map to TRBD2. Germline V lookup: CDR1 MDHEN, CDR2 SYDVKM. Trimming cost V 6 bases and J 12 bases; bases outside gene matches: 8. This CDR3 contains 11 residues. CDR3 coding DNA: TGTGCCAGCAGGGGGACTAACTCTCTGTACTTC. Amino acids: CASRGTNSLYF. Drawing the rest from reference TRBV28 and TRBJ2-7, the complete variable domain is DVKVTQSSRYLVKRTGEKVFLECVQDMDHENMFWYRQDPGLGLRLIYFSYDVKMKEKGDIPEGYSVSREKKERFSLILESASTNQTSMYLCASRGTNSLYFGPGTRLTVT.

Comments on this clone: The conserved phenylalanine or tryptophan is not found at the CDR3 terminus, so this likely reflects a read error. V gene TRBV20-1 combines with J gene TRBJ2-1; 9 bases align to TRBD1. V gave up 0 bases and J gave up 8 bases; unmatched junction bases: 8. The CDR3 is 15 residues long. From germline, CDR1 is DFQATT and CDR2 SNEGSKA (reference sequence). CDR3 amino acids: CSARDRTGAVHEQFL. The CDR3 nucleotides are TGCAGTGCTAGAGACCGGACAGGGGCCGTACATGAGCAGTTCCTC.

On this clone itself: At one of its ends the junction is not consistent with the germline gene, which may arise from a read error. The chain has TRBV11-2 and TRBJ2-4; 10 bases agree with TRBD1. Germline-derived CDR1 and CDR2 are SGHAT and FQNNGV. The CDR3 consists of 16 residues. DNA for the CDR3: TGTGCCAGCAGCCTGGGACAGGGGATAGACAAAAACATTAAGTACTTC. Translation: CASSLGQGIDKNIKYF.